The sequence of this T cell receptor (beta chain) was determined in a study of T cells after somatic rescue of genetic block. There are 16 residues in the CDR3. Sequenced by immunoSEQ multiplex PCR; TCRdb stores in-frame clones only, minus some. The data contain over 9,500 clones, approximately 79% of them seen just once; the ten biggest clones take up roughly 22%. Sequenced material: peripheral blood mononuclear cells (PBMCs). The receptor was derived from a boy younger than 18. V is TRBV21-1 and J is TRBJ1-6; the table's D call, TRBD1, was not checked against the DNA. TRBV21-1 is classified as a pseudogene. CDR3 region: CASGGQGKASNSPLHF. For the CDR3, the DNA is TGTGCCAGCGGGGGACAGGGTAAGGCGTCTAATTCACCCCTCCACTTT.